Listed below are T cell receptor beta chains from one sample, sequenced in a study of T-cell memory formation after mild COVID-19. TCRdb re-called the 5' RACE reads with MiXCR, one entry per CDR3 protein. Of about 470,000 distinct CDR3 sequences in the sample, about 23% were seen once. The sequenced sample consisted of PBMCs or a T cell subset sorted from them (not recorded which). These receptors originate from an adult woman who had mild COVID-19 (a few samples of this study predate the infection). Cell type and time point are not known. The CDR3 runs from the conserved cysteine through the conserved F or W. The D gene is left open where the match is weak. Clone size is not always given. Where it is, it says once, few, many or a class for expanded clones.

clone_size | d_call | j_call | v_call | cdr3_nt | cdr3_aa
. | TRBD2 | TRBJ2-3 | TRBV7-7 | TGTGCCAGCAGCCGCGCCGCGGGGGGCACAGATACGCAGTATTTT | CASSRAAGGTDTQYF
once | TRBD1 | TRBJ1-2 | TRBV12-3/TRBV12-4 | TGTGCCAGCAGTTTTGGCGGACAGGCTAATGGCTACACCTTC | CASSFGGQANGYTF
few | . | TRBJ2-1 | TRBV10-3 | TGTGCCATCAGTTCATGGTCAGCCAATGAGCAGTTCTTC | CAISSWSANEQFF
few | . | TRBJ2-7 | TRBV29-1 | TGCAGCGGAAGAATCCTCGAGCAGTACTTC | CSGRILEQYF
few | . | TRBJ1-3 | TRBV12-3/TRBV12-4 | TGTGCCAGCAGTTTGGCTTCGGGTTTCTCTGGAAACACCATATATTTT | CASSLASGFSGNTIYF
few | . | TRBJ2-2 | TRBV3-1 | TGTGCCAGCAGCCAAGATCGCAGACCTACCGGGGAGCTGTTTTTT | CASSQDRRPTGELFF
few | TRBD1 | TRBJ2-4 | TRBV6-5 | TGTGCCAGCAGATTGGGACAGGGCAACATTCAGTACTTC | CASRLGQGNIQYF
once | . | TRBJ2-6 | TRBV5-1 | TGCGCCAGCGGAGTCAACTCTGGGGCCAACGTCCTGACTTTC | CASGVNSGANVLTF
few | TRBD1 | TRBJ1-2 | TRBV6-2/TRBV6-3 | TGTGCCAGCAGTTTAAGAGATACAGGGGCTCGAGGCTACACCTTC | CASSLRDTGARGYTF
few | . | TRBJ1-1 | TRBV6-2/TRBV6-3 | TGTGCCAGCAGTTCCCGGACCTTAAGGGGCACTGAAGCTTTCTTT | CASSSRTLRGTEAFF
few | . | TRBJ2-2 | TRBV7-8 | TGTGCCAGCAGCTTAGTCAGCACCGGGGAGCTGTTTTTT | CASSLVSTGELFF
. | . | TRBJ2-3 | TRBV27 | TGTGCCAGCAGTTTATCGAGAGGCCGGAGTCTGGGGGCAGATACGCAGTATTTT | CASSLSRGRSLGADTQYF
few | . | TRBJ1-5 | TRBV3-1 | TGTGCCAGCAGCCAAGGTGGGCAGGGTCAGCCCCAGCATTTT | CASSQGGQGQPQHF
once | . | TRBJ2-7 | TRBV6-6 | TGTGCCAGCAGCCACTGGGGCTACGAGCAGTACTTC | CASSHWGYEQYF
. | TRBD1 | TRBJ2-7 | TRBV7-9 | TGTGCCAGCAGCCCGGGGGACAGGGGGCGCAACGAGCAGTACTTC | CASSPGDRGRNEQYF
few | TRBD2 | TRBJ2-1 | TRBV7-9 | TGTGCCAGCAGCTTAGCCGGGAGGGATGAGCAGTTCTTC | CASSLAGRDEQFF
once | . | TRBJ2-3 | TRBV6-2/TRBV6-3 | TGTGCCAGCAGTTACGTGTCCCACATGGATACGCAGTATTTT | CASSYVSHMDTQYF